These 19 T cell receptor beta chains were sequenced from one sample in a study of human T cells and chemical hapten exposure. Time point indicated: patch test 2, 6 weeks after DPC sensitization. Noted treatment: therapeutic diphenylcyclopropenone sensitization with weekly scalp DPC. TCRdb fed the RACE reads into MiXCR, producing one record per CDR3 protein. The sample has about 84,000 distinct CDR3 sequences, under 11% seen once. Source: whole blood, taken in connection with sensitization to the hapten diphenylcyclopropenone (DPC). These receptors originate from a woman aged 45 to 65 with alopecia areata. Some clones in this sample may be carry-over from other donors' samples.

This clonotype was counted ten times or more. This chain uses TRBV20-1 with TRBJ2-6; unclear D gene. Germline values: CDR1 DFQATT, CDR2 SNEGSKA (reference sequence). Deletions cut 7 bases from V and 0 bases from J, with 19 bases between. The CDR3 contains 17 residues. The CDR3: CSVRAPPRASGANVLTF. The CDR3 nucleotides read TGCAGTGTCAGAGCCCCCCCCCGCGCCTCTGGGGCCAACGTCCTGACTTTC.

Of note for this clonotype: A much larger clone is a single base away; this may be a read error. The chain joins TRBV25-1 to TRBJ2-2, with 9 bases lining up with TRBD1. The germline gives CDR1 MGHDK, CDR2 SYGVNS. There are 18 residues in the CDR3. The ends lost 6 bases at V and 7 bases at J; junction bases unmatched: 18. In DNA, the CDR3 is TGTGCCAGCAGAACCGGGACAGGGTATGTGGGAGAGAACGGGGAGCTGTTTTTT. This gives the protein CASRTGTGYVGENGELFF.

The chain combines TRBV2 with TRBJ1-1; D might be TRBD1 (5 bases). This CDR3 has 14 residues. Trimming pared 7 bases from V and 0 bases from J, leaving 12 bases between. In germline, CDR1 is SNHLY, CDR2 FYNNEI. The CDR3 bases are TGTGCCAGCACCGGCGGGGGGGTGAACACTGAAGCTTTCTTT. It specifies CASTGGGVNTEAFF.

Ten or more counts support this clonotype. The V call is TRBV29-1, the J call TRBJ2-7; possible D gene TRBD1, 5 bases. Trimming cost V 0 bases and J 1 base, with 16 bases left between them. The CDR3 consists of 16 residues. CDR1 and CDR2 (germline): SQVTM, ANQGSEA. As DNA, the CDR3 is TGCAGCGTTGAAGACGGAAGGGGCACCCCTTCCTACGAGCAGTACTTC. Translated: CSVEDGRGTPSYEQYF.

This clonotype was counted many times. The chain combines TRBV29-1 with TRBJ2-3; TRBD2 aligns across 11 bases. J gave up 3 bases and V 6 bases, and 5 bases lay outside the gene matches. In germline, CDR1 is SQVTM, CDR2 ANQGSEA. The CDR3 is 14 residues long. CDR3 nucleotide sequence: TGCAGCGTACGGCTAGCGGGAGGTACAGATACGCAGTATTTT. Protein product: CSVRLAGGTDTQYF.

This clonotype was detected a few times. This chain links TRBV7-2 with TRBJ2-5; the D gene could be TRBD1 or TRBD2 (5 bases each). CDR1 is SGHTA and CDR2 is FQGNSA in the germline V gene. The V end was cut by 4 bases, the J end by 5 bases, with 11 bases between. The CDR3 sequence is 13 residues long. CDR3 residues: CASSSRDGETQYF. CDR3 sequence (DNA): TGTGCCAGCAGCTCCCGGGACGGGGAGACCCAGTACTTC.

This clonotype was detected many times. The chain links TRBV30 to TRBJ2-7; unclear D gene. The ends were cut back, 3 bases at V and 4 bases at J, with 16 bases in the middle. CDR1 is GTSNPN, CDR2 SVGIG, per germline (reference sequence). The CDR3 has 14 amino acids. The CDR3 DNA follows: TGTGCCTGGAGCGAATCGTGGGAACCGTACGAGCAGTACTTC. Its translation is CAWSESWEPYEQYF.

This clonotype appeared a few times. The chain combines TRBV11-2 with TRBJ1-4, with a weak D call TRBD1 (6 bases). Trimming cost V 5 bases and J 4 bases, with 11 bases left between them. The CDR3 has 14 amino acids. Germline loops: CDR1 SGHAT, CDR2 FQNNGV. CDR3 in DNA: TGTGCCAGCAGCAGGGACATCGGTAATGAAAAACTGTTTTTT. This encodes CASSRDIGNEKLFF.

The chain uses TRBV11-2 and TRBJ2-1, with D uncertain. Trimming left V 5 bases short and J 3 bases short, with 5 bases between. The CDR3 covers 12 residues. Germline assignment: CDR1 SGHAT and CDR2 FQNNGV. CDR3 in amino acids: CASSPDYNEQFF. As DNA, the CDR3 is TGTGCCAGCAGCCCAGACTACAATGAGCAGTTCTTC. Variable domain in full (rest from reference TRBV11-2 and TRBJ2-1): EAGVAQSPRYKIIEKRQSVAFWCNPISGHATLYWYQQILGQGPKLLIQFQNNGVVDDSQLPKDRFSAERLKGVDSTLKIQPAKLEDSAVYLCASSPDYNEQFFGPGTRLTVL.

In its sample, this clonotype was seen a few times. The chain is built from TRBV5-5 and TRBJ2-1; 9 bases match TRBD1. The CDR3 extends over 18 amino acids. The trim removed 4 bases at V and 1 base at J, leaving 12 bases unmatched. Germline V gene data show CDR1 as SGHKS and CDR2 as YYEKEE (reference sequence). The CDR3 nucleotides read TGTGCCAGCAGCGGTGGGACAGGGCTTTTGATTTCCTACAATGAGCAGTTCTTC. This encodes CASSGGTGLLISYNEQFF. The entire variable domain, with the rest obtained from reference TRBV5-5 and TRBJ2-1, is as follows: DAGVTQSPTHLIKTRGQQVTLRCSPISGHKSVSWYQQVLGQGPQFIFQYYEKEERGRGNFPDRFSARQFPNYSSELNVNALLLGDSALYLCASSGGTGLLISYNEQFFGPGTRLTVL.

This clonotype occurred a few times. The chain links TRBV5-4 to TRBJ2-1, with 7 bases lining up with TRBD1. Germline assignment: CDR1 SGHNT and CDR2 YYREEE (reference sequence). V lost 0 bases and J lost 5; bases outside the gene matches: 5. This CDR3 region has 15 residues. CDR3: CASSLDRGTHNEQFF. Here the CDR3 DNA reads TGTGCCAGCAGCTTGGACAGGGGCACCCACAATGAGCAGTTCTTC.

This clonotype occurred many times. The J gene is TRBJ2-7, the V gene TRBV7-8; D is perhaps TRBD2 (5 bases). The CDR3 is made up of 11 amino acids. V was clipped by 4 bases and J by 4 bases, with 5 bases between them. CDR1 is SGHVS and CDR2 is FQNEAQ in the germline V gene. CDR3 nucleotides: TGTGCCAGCAGCTGGAGGTACGAGCAGTACTTC. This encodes CASSWRYEQYF.

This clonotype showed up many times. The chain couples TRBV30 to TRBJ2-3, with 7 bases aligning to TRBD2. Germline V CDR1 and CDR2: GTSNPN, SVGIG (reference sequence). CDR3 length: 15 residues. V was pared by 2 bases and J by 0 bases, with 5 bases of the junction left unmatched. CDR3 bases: TGTGCCTGGAGTTCCTGGCGGGGGAGCACAGATACGCAGTATTTT. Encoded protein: CAWSSWRGSTDTQYF.

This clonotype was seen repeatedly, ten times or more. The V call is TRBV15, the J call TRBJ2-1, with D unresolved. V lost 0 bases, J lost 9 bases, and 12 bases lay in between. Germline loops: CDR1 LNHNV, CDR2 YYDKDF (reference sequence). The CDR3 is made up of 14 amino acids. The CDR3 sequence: CATSRDALGIEQFF. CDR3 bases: TGTGCCACCAGCAGAGATGCTCTGGGGATTGAGCAGTTCTTC. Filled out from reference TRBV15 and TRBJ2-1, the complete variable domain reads DAMVIQNPRYQVTQFGKPVTLSCSQTLNHNVMYWYQQKSSQAPKLLFHYYDKDFNNEADTPDNFQSRRPNTSFCFLDIRSPGLGDTAMYLCATSRDALGIEQFFGPGTRLTVL.

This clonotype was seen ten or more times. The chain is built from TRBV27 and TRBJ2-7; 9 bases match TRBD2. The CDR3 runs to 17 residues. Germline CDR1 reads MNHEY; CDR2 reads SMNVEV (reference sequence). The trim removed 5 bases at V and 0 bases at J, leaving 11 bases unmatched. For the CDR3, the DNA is TGTGCCAGCAGTCCCTCCCGGCTAGCGGGATACTCCTACGAGCAGTACTTC. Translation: CASSPSRLAGYSYEQYF.

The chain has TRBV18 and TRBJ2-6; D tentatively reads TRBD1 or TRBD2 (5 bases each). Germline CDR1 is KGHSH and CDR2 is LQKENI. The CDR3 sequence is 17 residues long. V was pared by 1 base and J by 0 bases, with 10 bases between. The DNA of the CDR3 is TGTGCCAGCTCACCACGGGCAGGGAGCTCTGGGGCCAACGTCCTGACTTTC. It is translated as CASSPRAGSSGANVLTF.

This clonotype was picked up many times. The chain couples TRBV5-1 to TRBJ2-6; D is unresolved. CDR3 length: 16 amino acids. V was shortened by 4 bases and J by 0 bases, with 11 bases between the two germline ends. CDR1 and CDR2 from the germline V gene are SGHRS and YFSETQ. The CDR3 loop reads CASSRQQSSGANVLTF. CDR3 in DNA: TGCGCCAGCAGCCGCCAGCAGAGCTCTGGGGCCAACGTCCTGACTTTC.

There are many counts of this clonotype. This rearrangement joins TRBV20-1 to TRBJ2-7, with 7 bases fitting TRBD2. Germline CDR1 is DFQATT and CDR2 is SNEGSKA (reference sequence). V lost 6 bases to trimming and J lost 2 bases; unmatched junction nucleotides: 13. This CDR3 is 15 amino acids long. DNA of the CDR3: TGCAGTGCCTTTTTGACCGGGGGGAGCGCCTACGAGCAGTACTTC. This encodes CSAFLTGGSAYEQYF.

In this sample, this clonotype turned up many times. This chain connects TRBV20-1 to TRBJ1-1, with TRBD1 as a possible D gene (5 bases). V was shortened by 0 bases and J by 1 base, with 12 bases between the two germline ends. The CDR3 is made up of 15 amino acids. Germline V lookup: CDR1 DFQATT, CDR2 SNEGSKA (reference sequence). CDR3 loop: CSAREVGGRNTEAFF. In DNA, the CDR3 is TGCAGTGCTAGAGAAGTCGGGGGAAGGAACACTGAAGCTTTCTTT.